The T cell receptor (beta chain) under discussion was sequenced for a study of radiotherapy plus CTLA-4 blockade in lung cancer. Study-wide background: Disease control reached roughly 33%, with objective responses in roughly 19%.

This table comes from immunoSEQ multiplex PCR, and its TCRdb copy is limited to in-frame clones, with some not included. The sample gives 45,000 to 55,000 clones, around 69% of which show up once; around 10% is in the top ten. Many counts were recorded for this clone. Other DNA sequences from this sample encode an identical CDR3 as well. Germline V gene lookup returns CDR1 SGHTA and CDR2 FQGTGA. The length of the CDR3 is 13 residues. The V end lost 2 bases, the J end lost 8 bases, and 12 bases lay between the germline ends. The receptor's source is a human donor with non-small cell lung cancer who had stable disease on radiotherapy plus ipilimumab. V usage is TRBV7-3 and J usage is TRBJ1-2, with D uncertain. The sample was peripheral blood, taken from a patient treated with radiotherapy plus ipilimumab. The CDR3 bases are TGTGCCAGCAGCTTAGGAGGGCTGGGGGGCTACACCTTC. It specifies CASSLGGLGGYTF.